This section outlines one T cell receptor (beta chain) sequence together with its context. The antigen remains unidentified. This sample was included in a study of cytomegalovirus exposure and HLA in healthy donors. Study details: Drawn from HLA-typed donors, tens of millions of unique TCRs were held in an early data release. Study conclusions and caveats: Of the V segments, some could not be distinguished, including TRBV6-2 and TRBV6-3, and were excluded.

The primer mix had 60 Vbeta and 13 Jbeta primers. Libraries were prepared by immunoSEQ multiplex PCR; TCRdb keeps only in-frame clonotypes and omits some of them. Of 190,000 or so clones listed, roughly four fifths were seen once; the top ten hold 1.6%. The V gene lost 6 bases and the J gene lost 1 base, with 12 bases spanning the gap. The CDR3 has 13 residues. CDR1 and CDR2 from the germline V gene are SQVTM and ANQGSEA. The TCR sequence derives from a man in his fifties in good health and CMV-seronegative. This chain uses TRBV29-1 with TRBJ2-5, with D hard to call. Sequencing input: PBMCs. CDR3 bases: TGCAGCGTCCTTTCCGGTTCCCAAGAGACCCAGTACTTC. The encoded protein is CSVLSGSQETQYF.